These T cell receptor beta chains were read from a single sample in a study of CD8 T cells in Susac syndrome. Each CDR3 protein gets one entry after TCRdb re-called the immunoSEQ multiplex PCR reads with MiXCR. The sample shows about 150,000 distinct CDR3 sequences, roughly 95% of them seen only once. The sample consisted of CD4+ T cells from PBMCs. The receptors derive from a human donor with Susac syndrome. Each CDR3 is given with its conserved first and last residue. The order of the fields is D gene, V gene, clone size, J gene, CDR3 protein, CDR3 DNA. The D gene is left open where the match is weak. Some rows mark clone size as missing; the rest say once, few, many or name a class of expanded clone.

-	TRBV7-3	-	TRBJ1-1	CASAGTARTEAFF	TGTGCCAGCGCTGGGACGGCAAGGACTGAAGCTTTCTTT
-	TRBV20-1	-	TRBJ1-2	CSASLLTQYGGYTF	TGCAGTGCAAGCCTGTTAACTCAATATGGGGGCTACACCTTC
-	TRBV27	once	TRBJ1-2	CASKPIEGGGYTF	TGTGCCAGCAAGCCGATTGAGGGGGGTGGCTACACCTTC
-	TRBV29-1	-	TRBJ2-1	CSVEDYPSHNEQFF	TGCAGCGTTGAAGATTATCCTTCCCATAATGAGCAGTTCTTC
-	TRBV7-3	-	TRBJ2-3	CASSLGDSGYTQYF	TGTGCCAGCAGCTTAGGTGATAGCGGCTATACGCAGTATTTT
-	TRBV20-1	-	TRBJ1-4	CSASRTTNEKLFF	TGCAGTGCCAGTCGGACAACTAATGAAAAACTGTTTTTT
TRBD1	TRBV18	-	TRBJ2-3	CASSPQTGQGVGTDTQYF	TGTGCCAGCTCACCTCAGACCGGACAGGGGGTCGGCACAGATACGCAGTATTTT
-	TRBV20-1	-	TRBJ2-1	CSARGRGNEQFF	TGCAGTGCTAGAGGTCGTGGGAATGAGCAGTTCTTC
-	TRBV13	-	TRBJ1-2	CASSPQERDLGGYTF	TGTGCCAGCAGCCCACAGGAAAGGGACCTCGGAGGCTACACCTTC
-	TRBV20-1	-	TRBJ1-6	CSAPSGGRDNSPLHF	TGCAGTGCTCCGTCGGGAGGACGGGATAATTCACCCCTCCACTTT
TRBD2	TRBV20-1	-	TRBJ2-3	CSAQLAGKSDTQYF	TGCAGTGCTCAACTAGCGGGGAAATCAGATACGCAGTATTTT
TRBD1	TRBV7-9	-	TRBJ1-1	CASSADRVNTEAFF	TGTGCCAGCAGCGCGGACAGGGTGAACACTGAAGCTTTCTTT
-	TRBV14	-	TRBJ2-3	CASSQNRAGLGTQYF	TGTGCCAGCAGCCAAAACCGCGCCGGGTTGGGTACGCAGTATTTT
-	TRBV7-9	once	TRBJ2-5	CASSFPTDETQYF	TGTGCCAGCAGCTTCCCGACAGATGAGACCCAGTACTTC
TRBD1	TRBV12-3/TRBV12-4	-	TRBJ2-3	CASIPRDRITDTQYF	TGTGCCAGCATTCCCCGGGACAGGATCACAGATACGCAGTATTTT
TRBD1	TRBV14	-	TRBJ2-5	CASSQPGTAETQYF	TGTGCCAGCAGCCAACCGGGGACAGCTGAGACCCAGTACTTC
-	TRBV15	-	TRBJ1-6	CATSRGIGLGNSPLHF	TGTGCCACCAGCAGAGGTATAGGGCTTGGTAATTCACCCCTCCACTTT
-	TRBV12-3/TRBV12-4	-	TRBJ2-3	CASSLGRDVSTDTQYF	TGTGCCAGCAGTTTAGGGCGGGACGTTAGCACAGATACGCAGTATTTT
-	TRBV7-8	-	TRBJ1-5	CASSLRTDQPQHF	TGTGCCAGCAGCTTAAGGACGGATCAGCCCCAGCATTTT
TRBD2	TRBV27	-	TRBJ2-7	CASREAGGQFNEQYF	TGTGCCAGCAGGGAGGCGGGGGGGCAGTTTAACGAGCAGTACTTC
-	TRBV29-1	-	TRBJ1-4	CSVNRDGNEKLFF	TGCAGCGTAAACCGGGACGGAAATGAAAAACTGTTTTTT
-	TRBV20-1	-	TRBJ2-7	CSAAKGAGEQYF	TGCAGTGCTGCCAAAGGGGCGGGGGAGCAGTACTTC
-	TRBV3-1	-	TRBJ2-7	CASSPNRAAGEQYF	TGTGCCAGCAGCCCCAATAGGGCGGCCGGCGAGCAGTACTTC
TRBD1	TRBV9	-	TRBJ1-2	CASSDRGHGYTF	TGTGCCAGCAGCGACAGGGGACATGGCTACACCTTC
-	TRBV29-1	-	TRBJ1-1	CSVDDTGEAFF	TGCAGCGTTGATGACACAGGGGAAGCTTTCTTT
-	TRBV5-6	-	TRBJ2-5	CASSLGGAETQYF	TGTGCCAGCAGCTTGGGGGGCGCGGAGACCCAGTACTTC
TRBD1	TRBV4-2	-	TRBJ2-3	CASSQEGPGGNTDTQYF	TGTGCCAGCAGCCAAGAAGGGCCAGGGGGTAACACAGATACGCAGTATTTT
-	TRBV29-1	-	TRBJ2-7	CSVGVGSYEQYF	TGCAGCGTTGGTGTGGGCTCCTACGAGCAGTACTTC
TRBD2	TRBV3-1	-	TRBJ2-3	CASSLGTSGGVGTQYF	TGTGCCAGCAGCCTCGGGACTAGCGGGGGGGTGGGTACGCAGTATTTT
-	TRBV24-1	once	TRBJ2-2	CATSSGNTGELFF	TGTGCCACCAGTTCAGGCAACACCGGGGAGCTGTTTTTT
-	TRBV15	-	TRBJ1-1	CATSRERREGTEAFF	TGTGCCACCAGCAGAGAGCGAAGGGAGGGTACTGAAGCTTTCTTT
-	TRBV2	once	TRBJ2-7	CASRQENEQYF	TGTGCCAGCAGGCAGGAAAACGAGCAGTACTTC
-	TRBV13	-	TRBJ1-1	CASSLTGRATEAFF	TGTGCCAGCAGCCTCACGGGTAGGGCGACTGAAGCTTTCTTT
-	TRBV29-1	few	TRBJ1-2	CSVASGAGGYTF	TGCAGCGTTGCCTCGGGGGCAGGCGGCTACACCTTC
-	TRBV5-4	-	TRBJ1-1	CASSRQFNTEAFF	TGTGCCAGCAGCCGACAGTTTAACACTGAAGCTTTCTTT
-	TRBV3-1	-	TRBJ2-6	CASATAGANVLTF	TGTGCCAGCGCGACAGCTGGGGCCAACGTCCTGACTTTC
-	TRBV29-1	-	TRBJ2-2	CSVDPTNTGELFF	TGCAGCGTTGATCCTACCAACACCGGGGAGCTGTTTTTT
-	TRBV20-1	-	TRBJ1-2	CSASQLRFGDYTF	TGCAGTGCTAGTCAGCTACGATTCGGGGACTACACCTTC
-	TRBV7-8	-	TRBJ2-6	CASSRTFGAANVLTF	TGTGCCAGCAGCCGAACCTTTGGAGCGGCCAACGTCCTGACTTTC
TRBD1	TRBV20-1	-	TRBJ2-3	CSTVPGGSTDTQYF	TGCAGTACCGTTCCAGGGGGTAGCACAGATACGCAGTATTTT
TRBD1	TRBV29-1	-	TRBJ1-5	CSVRDRANQPQHF	TGCAGCGTTCGGGACAGGGCTAATCAGCCCCAGCATTTT
-	TRBV6-5	-	TRBJ2-1	CASRGTGMEQFF	TGTGCCAGCAGGGGCACAGGGATGGAGCAGTTCTTC